A selection of T cell receptor beta chains follows, all from one sample in a study of tumor-infiltrating lymphocytes in localized non-small cell lung cancer. The data were produced by immunoSEQ multiplex PCR, yet TCRdb's version contains in-frame clones alone and is incomplete. The data contain around 12,000 clones, roughly three quarters of them seen just once; the ten biggest clones take up around 17%. The sample was uninvolved lung tissue not adjacent to the tumor. All receptors come from a human donor with non-small cell lung cancer. CDR3s include the opening cysteine and the closing phenylalanine or tryptophan. The D gene is left open where the match is weak. A row's size may be missing; if present it is once, few, many or a size class.

>TRBV2|TRBJ1-1|once|NA
TGTGCCAGCAGTGCAGGCAGAGGTGAAGCTTTCTTT
CASSAGRGEAFF
>TRBV6-5|TRBJ2-3|NA|NA
TGTGCCAGCAGTTACTCAGTCGGCACAGATACGCAGTATTTT
CASSYSVGTDTQYF
>TRBV28|TRBJ2-5|NA|TRBD2
TGTGCCAGCAGTCCCGGGACTAGCTTTCAAGAGACCCAGTACTTC
CASSPGTSFQETQYF
>TRBV4-3|TRBJ1-4|NA|NA
TGCGCCAGCAGCCGCGTCGGACCGAGTAATGAAAAACTGTTTTTT
CASSRVGPSNEKLFF
>TRBV7-9|TRBJ1-6|few|NA
TGTGCCAGCAGCCTAGCACCGGCTAATTCACCCCTCCACTTT
CASSLAPANSPLHF
>TRBV7-2|TRBJ2-3|few|TRBD2
TGTGCCAGCGGGCTAGCGGGACTAGATACGCAGTATTTT
CASGLAGLDTQYF
>TRBV2|TRBJ2-7|NA|TRBD2
TGTGCCAGCAGTGGACATAGCGGGATCTACGAGCAGTACTTC
CASSGHSGIYEQYF
>TRBV6-5|TRBJ1-5|NA|NA
TGTGCCAGCAGCGCCGGCAGGTGGGCGCCTACCCAGCATTTT
CASSAGRWAPTQHF
>TRBV28|TRBJ2-3|NA|TRBD2
TGTGCCAGCAGTTTATTGGCGGGGGGCACAGATACGCAGTATTTT
CASSLLAGGTDTQYF
>TRBV5-1|TRBJ2-7|NA|NA
TGCGCCAGCAGCTTGGGGCAGGACTACGAGCAGTACTTC
CASSLGQDYEQYF
>TRBV2|TRBJ2-5|NA|NA
TGTGCCAGCAGTGTGGGACTCCCCCAAGAGACCCAGTACTTC
CASSVGLPQETQYF
>TRBV11-2|TRBJ1-2|NA|NA
TGTGCCAGCAGCTTAGTACGGCAGGGAGATGGCTACACCTTC
CASSLVRQGDGYTF
>TRBV30|TRBJ2-7|NA|TRBD1
TGTGCCTGGAGTCACCTTTGGACAGGGGCAAGGGAGCAGTACTTC
CAWSHLWTGAREQYF
>TRBV25-1|TRBJ1-1|NA|NA
TGTGCCAGCAGTGAATATGTAGGGCTAGCTGAAGCTTTCTTT
CASSEYVGLAEAFF
>TRBV6-5|TRBJ2-7|NA|TRBD2
TGTGCCAGCAGGCGGGAGCGTACGTACGAGCAGTACTTC
CASRRERTYEQYF
>TRBV7-2|TRBJ2-7|few|TRBD2
TGTGCCAGCAGCTCAATAGCGGGGGGGGCCTACGAGCAGTACTTC
CASSSIAGGAYEQYF
>TRBV6-1|TRBJ1-2|NA|TRBD1
TGTGCCAGCACTCCTGGTGACAGGGTATCGGGGGGCTACACCTTC
CASTPGDRVSGGYTF
>TRBV5-6|TRBJ2-3|NA|TRBD1
TGTGCCAGCAGCCGGACAGGCTCAAGGTATACGCAGTATTTT
CASSRTGSRYTQYF
>TRBV11-2|TRBJ1-2|NA|TRBD1
TGTGCCAGCAGCAATGACAGGGAGTATGGCTACACCTTC
CASSNDREYGYTF
>TRBV30|TRBJ1-2|NA|TRBD1
TGTGCCTGGAGTGTCGGGCAGGGGGCAGCGGGGGGCTACACCTTC
CAWSVGQGAAGGYTF
>TRBV5-1|TRBJ1-2|NA|NA
TGCGCCAGCAGCTTGGGGGGAATACAGAACTATGGCTACACCTTC
CASSLGGIQNYGYTF
>TRBV7-3|TRBJ2-5|NA|NA
TGTGCCAGCAGCTTCGCTGGGGCCCCGGGGGAGACCCAGTACTTC
CASSFAGAPGETQYF
>TRBV2|TRBJ1-1|NA|NA
TGTGCCAGCAGTCCCAGACATGGCAACACTGAAGCTTTCTTT
CASSPRHGNTEAFF
>TRBV5-6|TRBJ1-4|NA|NA
TGTGCCAGCAGCGATAGAAGGGGCTTGAATGAAAAACTGTTTTTT
CASSDRRGLNEKLFF
>TRBV19|TRBJ2-1|few|NA
TGTGCCAGTAGTATCTCAGGGGTTTCCTACAATGAGCAGTTCTTC
CASSISGVSYNEQFF
>TRBV29-1|TRBJ2-3|NA|NA
TGCAGCGTCGGGAGAGATACGCAGTATTTT
CSVGRDTQYF
>TRBV7-6|TRBJ2-2|NA|NA
TGTGCCCACCGGAGGAGGGGTAAGGTCGGGGAGCTGTTTTTT
CAHRRRGKVGELFF
>TRBV5-1|TRBJ1-1|NA|NA
TGCGCCAGCAGCGCAACTGAGGCTAACACTGAAGCTTTCTTT
CASSATEANTEAFF
>TRBV6-1|TRBJ2-7|NA|NA
TGTGCCAGCCGGGACGGTGCGGGGGAGCAGTACTTC
CASRDGAGEQYF
>TRBV29-1|TRBJ1-2|NA|NA
TGCAGCGTTGACAGGCTGTATGGCTACACCTTC
CSVDRLYGYTF
>TRBV6-6|TRBJ2-3|NA|NA
TGTGCCAGCCCCCGGGCAGAAGGGGGTAGCACAGATACGCAGTATTTT
CASPRAEGGSTDTQYF
>TRBV28|TRBJ2-7|NA|NA
TGTGCCAGCAGTCCACCGACAGGCCTCTCCTACGAGCAGTACTTC
CASSPPTGLSYEQYF
>TRBV2|TRBJ2-3|NA|NA
TGTGCCAGCACCATGGAGGTAGGCACAGATACGCAGTATTTT
CASTMEVGTDTQYF
>TRBV28|TRBJ2-3|NA|TRBD1
TGTGCCAGCAGTTTCTCAGGGGGAGATACGCAGTATTTT
CASSFSGGDTQYF
>TRBV7-6|TRBJ2-6|NA|NA
TGTGCCAGCAGCCGCTCTGGGGCCAACGTCCTGACTTTC
CASSRSGANVLTF
>TRBV11-3|TRBJ2-2|NA|NA
TGTGCCAGCAGCCTAGGGGGGGCCAGGGCCGGGGAGCTGTTTTTT
CASSLGGARAGELFF
>TRBV7-2|TRBJ2-7|NA|NA
TGTGCCAGCAGCTTACGCAGGCTGGGGTTCTACGAGCAGTACTTC
CASSLRRLGFYEQYF
>TRBV19|TRBJ1-4|NA|NA
TGTGCCAGTAGTATCGGGGACCTCGGATGGGGAAAACTGTTTTTT
CASSIGDLGWGKLFF
>TRBV28|TRBJ2-3|NA|TRBD2
TGTGCCAGCACCCGCACTAGCGGGATAGATACGCAGTATTTT
CASTRTSGIDTQYF
>TRBV10-3|TRBJ1-2|NA|TRBD1
TGTGCCATCAGGGGTACCGGGACAGGGGGCTATGGCTACACCTTC
CAIRGTGTGGYGYTF
>TRBV7-2|TRBJ2-5|NA|NA
TGTGCCAGCAGCCCCCAAGGGGGGGAGACCCAGTACTTC
CASSPQGGETQYF
>TRBV4-1|TRBJ1-4|NA|TRBD1
TGCGCCAGCAGCCAAGACTTTTGGGACAGAGCAAAACTGTTTTTT
CASSQDFWDRAKLFF
>TRBV15|TRBJ1-5|NA|NA
TGTGCCACCAGCAGAGGGGGAAGAGGGGGGACCGACCGAGGCAATCAGCCCCAGCATTTT
CATSRGGRGGTDRGNQPQHF
>TRBV6-5|TRBJ1-2|NA|NA
TGTGCCAGCAGACTTAGGGGCTCTCTCTATGGCTACACCTTC
CASRLRGSLYGYTF
>TRBV10-3|TRBJ2-3|NA|NA
TGTGCCATCAGTGAGCGGGGGATTGGGACGAAGTCAGATACGCAGTATTTT
CAISERGIGTKSDTQYF
>TRBV29-1|TRBJ2-7|NA|NA
TGCAGCGTTGGGGGGTTCAGCTCCTACGAGCAGTACTTC
CSVGGFSSYEQYF